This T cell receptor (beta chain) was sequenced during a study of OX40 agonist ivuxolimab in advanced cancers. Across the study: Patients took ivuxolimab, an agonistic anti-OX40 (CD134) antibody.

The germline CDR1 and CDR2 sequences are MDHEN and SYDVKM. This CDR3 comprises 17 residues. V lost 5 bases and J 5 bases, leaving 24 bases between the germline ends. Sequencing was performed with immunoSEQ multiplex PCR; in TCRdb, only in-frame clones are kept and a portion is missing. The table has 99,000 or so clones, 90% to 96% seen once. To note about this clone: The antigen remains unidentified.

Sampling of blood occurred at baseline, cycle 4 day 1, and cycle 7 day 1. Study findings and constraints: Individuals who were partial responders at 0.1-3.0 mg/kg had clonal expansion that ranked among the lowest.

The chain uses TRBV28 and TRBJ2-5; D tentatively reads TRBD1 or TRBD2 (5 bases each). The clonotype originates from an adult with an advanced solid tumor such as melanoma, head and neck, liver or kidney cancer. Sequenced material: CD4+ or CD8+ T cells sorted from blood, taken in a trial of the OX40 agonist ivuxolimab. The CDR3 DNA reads TGTGCCAGCAGTATGGGGTCTGGGACCCACTATTCTGAGACCCAGTACTTC. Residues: CASSMGSGTHYSETQYF.